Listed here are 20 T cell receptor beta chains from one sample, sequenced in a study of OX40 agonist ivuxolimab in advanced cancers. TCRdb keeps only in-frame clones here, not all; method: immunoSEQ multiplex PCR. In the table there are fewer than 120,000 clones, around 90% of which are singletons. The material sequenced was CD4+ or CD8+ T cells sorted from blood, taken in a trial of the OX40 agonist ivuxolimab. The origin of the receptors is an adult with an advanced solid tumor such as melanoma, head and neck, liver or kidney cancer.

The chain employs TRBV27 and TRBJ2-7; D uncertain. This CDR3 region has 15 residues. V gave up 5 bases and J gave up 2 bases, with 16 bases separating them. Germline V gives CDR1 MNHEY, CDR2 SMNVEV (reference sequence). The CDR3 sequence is CASSPLTKAPYEQYF. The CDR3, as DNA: TGTGCCAGCAGTCCTCTCACAAAGGCTCCCTACGAGCAGTACTTC.

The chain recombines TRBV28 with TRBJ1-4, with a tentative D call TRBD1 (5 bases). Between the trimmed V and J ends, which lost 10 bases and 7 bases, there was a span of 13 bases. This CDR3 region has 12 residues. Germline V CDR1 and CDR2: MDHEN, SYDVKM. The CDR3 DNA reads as TGTGCCACCCGGAGGGGTAGTGAAAAACTGTTTTTT. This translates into CATRRGSEKLFF.

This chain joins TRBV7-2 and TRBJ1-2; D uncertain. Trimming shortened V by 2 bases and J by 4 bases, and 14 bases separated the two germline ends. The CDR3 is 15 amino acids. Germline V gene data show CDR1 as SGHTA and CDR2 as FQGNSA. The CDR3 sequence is CASSLSGPDLYGYTF. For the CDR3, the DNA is TGTGCCAGCAGCTTAAGCGGCCCCGATCTCTATGGCTACACCTTC.

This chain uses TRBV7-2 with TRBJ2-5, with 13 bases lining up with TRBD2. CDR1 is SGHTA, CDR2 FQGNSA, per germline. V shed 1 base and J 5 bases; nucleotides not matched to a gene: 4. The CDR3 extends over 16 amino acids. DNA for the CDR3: TGTGCCAGCAGCTTAGTCACTAGCGGGGGGGACGAGACCCAGTACTTC. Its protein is CASSLVTSGGDETQYF.

In DNA, the CDR3 is TGTGCCAGCAGGCCTGGGCGAAACCTTAAAGCGAACACCGGGGAGCTGTTTTTT. Translated: CASRPGRNLKANTGELFF. V gene TRBV27 combines with J gene TRBJ2-2; the D is unclear. From germline, CDR1 is MNHEY and CDR2 SMNVEV (reference sequence). Deletions cut 6 bases from V and 0 bases from J, with 20 bases between. The CDR3 extends over 18 amino acids.

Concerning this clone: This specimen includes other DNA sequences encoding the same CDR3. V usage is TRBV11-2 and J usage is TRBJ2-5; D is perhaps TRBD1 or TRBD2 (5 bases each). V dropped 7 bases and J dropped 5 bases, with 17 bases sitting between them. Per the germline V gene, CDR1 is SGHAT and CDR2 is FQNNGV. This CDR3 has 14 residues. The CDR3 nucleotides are TGTGCCAGCATGCATGGGGGTGGGGGTGAGACCCAGTACTTC. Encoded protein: CASMHGGGGETQYF.

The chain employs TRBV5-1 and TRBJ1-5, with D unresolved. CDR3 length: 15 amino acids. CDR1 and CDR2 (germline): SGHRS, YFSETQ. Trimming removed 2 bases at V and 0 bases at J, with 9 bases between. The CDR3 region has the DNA TGCGCCAGCAGCTTACGGGGTAATAGCAATCAGCCCCAGCATTTT. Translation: CASSLRGNSNQPQHF.

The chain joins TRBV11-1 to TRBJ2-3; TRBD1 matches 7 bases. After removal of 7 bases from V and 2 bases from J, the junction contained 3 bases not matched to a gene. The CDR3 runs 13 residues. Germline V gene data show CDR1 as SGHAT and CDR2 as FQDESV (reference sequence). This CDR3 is CASNRGYTDTQYF. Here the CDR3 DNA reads TGTGCCAGCAACAGGGGATACACAGATACGCAGTATTTT. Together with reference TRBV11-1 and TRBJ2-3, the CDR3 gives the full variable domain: EAEVAQSPRYKITEKSQAVAFWCDPISGHATLYWYRQILGQGPELLVQFQDESVVDDSQLPKDRFSAERLKGVDSTLKIQPAELGDSAMYLCASNRGYTDTQYFGPGTRLTVL.

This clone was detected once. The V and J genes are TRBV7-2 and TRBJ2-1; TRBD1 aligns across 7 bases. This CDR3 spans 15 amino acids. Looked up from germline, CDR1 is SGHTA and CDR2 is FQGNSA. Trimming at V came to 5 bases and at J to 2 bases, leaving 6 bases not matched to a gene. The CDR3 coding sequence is TGTGCCAGCAGCCCTAGGACAGGCACCTACAATGAGCAGTTCTTC. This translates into CASSPRTGTYNEQFF.

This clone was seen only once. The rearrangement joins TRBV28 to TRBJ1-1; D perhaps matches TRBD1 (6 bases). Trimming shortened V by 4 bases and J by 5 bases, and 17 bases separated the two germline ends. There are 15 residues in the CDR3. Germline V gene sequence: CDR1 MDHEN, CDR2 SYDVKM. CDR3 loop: CASSSETGKKTEAFF. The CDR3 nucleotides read TGTGCCAGCAGTTCCGAGACAGGCAAGAAGACTGAAGCTTTCTTT.

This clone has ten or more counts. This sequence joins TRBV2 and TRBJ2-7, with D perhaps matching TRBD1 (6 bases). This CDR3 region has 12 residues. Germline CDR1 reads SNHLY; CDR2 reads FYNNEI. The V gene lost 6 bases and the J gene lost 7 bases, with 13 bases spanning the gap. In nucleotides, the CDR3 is TGTGCCAGCAGGGTACAGGGCTGGGAGCAGTACTTC. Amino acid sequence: CASRVQGWEQYF.

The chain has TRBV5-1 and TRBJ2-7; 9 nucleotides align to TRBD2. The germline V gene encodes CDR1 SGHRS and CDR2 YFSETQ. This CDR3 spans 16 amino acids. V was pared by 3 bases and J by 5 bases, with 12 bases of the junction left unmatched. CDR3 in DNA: TGCGCCAGCAGCTCCTCTTCATTAGCGGGAGCTGACGAGCAGTACTTC. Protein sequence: CASSSSSLAGADEQYF. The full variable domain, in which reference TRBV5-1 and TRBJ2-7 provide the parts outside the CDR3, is KAGVTQTPRYLIKTRGQQVTLSCSPISGHRSVSWYQQTPGQGLQFLFEYFSETQRNKGNFPGRFSGRQFSNSRSEMNVSTLELGDSALYLCASSSSSLAGADEQYFGPGTRLTVT.

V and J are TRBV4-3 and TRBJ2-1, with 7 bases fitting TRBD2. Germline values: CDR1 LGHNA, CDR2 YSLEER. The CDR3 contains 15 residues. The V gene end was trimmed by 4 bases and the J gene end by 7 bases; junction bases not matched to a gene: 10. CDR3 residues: CASSPRLAFGNEQFF. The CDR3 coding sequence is TGCGCCAGCAGCCCCCGACTAGCCTTTGGGAATGAGCAGTTCTTC.

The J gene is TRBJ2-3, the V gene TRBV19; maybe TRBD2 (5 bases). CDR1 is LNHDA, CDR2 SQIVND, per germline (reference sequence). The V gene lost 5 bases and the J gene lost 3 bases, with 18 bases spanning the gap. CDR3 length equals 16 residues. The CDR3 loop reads CASSLQRSRVTDTQYF. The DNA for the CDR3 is TGTGCCAGTAGTCTCCAGCGGAGCCGAGTGACAGATACGCAGTATTTT.

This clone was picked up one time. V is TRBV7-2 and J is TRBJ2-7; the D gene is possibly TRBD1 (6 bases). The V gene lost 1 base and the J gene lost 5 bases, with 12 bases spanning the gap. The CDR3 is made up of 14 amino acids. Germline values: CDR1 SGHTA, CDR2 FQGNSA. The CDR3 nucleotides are TGTGCCAGCAGCTTAGACCAGGGGTCCCACGAGCAGTACTTC. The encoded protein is CASSLDQGSHEQYF.

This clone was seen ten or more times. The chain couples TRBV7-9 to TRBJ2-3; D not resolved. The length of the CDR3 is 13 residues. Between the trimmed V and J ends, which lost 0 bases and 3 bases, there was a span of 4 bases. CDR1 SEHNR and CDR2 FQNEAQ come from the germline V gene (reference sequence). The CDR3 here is CASSLAETDTQYF. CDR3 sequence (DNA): TGTGCCAGCAGCTTAGCGGAGACAGATACGCAGTATTTT.

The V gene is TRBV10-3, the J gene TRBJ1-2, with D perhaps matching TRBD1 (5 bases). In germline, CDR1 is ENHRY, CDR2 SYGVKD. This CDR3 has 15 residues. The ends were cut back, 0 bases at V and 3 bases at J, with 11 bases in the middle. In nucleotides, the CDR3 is TGTGCCATCAGTGAGTCGAAAAGGGGCCACTATGGCTACACCTTC. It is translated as CAISESKRGHYGYTF.

The CDR3 loop is CASSSTETFNYGYTF. The CDR3 DNA sequence: TGTGCCAGTAGTTCGACAGAAACATTTAACTATGGCTACACCTTC. V gene TRBV19 combines with J gene TRBJ1-2, with D perhaps TRBD1 (5 bases). CDR1 is LNHDA, CDR2 SQIVND, per germline (reference sequence). This CDR3 comprises 15 residues. V gave up 5 bases and J gave up 1 base, with 14 bases separating them.

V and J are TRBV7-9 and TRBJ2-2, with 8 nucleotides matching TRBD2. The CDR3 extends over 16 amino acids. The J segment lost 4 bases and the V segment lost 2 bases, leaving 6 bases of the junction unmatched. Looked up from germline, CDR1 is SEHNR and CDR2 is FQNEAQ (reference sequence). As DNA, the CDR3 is TGTGCCAGCAGCTTATCGGGACTAGTTAGCACCGGGGAGCTGTTTTTT. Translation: CASSLSGLVSTGELFF.

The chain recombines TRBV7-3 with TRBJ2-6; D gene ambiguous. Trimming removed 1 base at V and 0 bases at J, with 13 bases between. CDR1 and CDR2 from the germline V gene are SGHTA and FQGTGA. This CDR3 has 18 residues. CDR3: CASSLRGRAPSGANVLTF. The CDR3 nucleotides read TGTGCCAGCAGCTTAAGAGGCCGGGCCCCCTCTGGGGCCAACGTCCTGACTTTC.